This TCR beta chain was recovered during a study of shared clonotypes between healthy human individuals. Adult Caucasians living in Nashville, Tennessee made up all of the donors. Trimming left V 2 bases short and J 6 bases short, with 11 bases between. Germline-derived CDR1 and CDR2 are MNHNS and SASEGT. This CDR3 contains 13 residues. Generated by immunoSEQ multiplex PCR, the TCRdb table keeps only in-frame clones and is missing some. This sample has millions of clones, with roughly 92% found just once. The source material was naive CD4+ T cells sorted from blood. Subset indicated: CD45RA+ positively selected. The origin of this receptor is a man between 18 and 35 years old in good health. The chain combines TRBV6-1 with TRBJ2-7, with D unclear. In nucleotides, the CDR3 is TGTGCCAGCAGTGAACTCGGCGGAGCCGAGCAGTACTTC. As protein: CASSELGGAEQYF.